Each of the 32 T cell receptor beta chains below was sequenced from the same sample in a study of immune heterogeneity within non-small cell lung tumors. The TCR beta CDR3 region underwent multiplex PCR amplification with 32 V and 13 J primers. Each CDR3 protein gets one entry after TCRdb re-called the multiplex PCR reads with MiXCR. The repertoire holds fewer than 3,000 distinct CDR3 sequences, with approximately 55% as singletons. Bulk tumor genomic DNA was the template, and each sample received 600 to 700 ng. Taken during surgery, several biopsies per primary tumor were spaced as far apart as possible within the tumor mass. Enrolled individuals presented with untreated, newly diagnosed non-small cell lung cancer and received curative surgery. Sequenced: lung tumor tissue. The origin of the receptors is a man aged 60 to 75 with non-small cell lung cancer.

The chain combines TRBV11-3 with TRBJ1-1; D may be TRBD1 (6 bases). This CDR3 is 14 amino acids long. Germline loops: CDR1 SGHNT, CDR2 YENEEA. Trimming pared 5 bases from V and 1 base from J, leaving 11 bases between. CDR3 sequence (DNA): TGTGCCAGCAGCGAAACAGGGAAGAACACTGAAGCTTTCTTT. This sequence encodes CASSETGKNTEAFF.

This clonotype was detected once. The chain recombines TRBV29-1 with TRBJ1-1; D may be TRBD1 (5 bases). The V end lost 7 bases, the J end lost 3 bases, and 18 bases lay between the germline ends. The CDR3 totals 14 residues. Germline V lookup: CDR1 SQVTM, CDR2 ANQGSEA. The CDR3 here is CSAVRGRADTEAFF. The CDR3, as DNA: TGCAGCGCTGTGAGAGGCAGGGCAGACACTGAAGCTTTCTTT.

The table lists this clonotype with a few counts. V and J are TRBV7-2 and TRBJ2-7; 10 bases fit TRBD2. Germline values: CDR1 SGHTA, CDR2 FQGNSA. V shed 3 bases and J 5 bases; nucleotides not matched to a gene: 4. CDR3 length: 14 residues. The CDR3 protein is CASSFSGRNNEQYF. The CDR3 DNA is TGTGCCAGCAGCTTTAGCGGGAGGAATAACGAGCAGTACTTC.

The CDR3 spells CASSLQAGLAANEQFF. The CDR3 bases are TGCGCCAGCAGCTTGCAGGCGGGGCTAGCGGCCAATGAGCAGTTCTTC. The chain combines TRBV5-1 with TRBJ2-1, with TRBD2 matching over 7 bases. Germline V lookup: CDR1 SGHRS, CDR2 YFSETQ. Trimming removed 1 base from V and 6 bases from J; junction bases left unmatched: 10. This CDR3 is 16 amino acids long.

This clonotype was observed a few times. The CDR3 DNA reads TGTGCCAGCAGTTTTAGCCGCTACGAGCAGTACTTC. This gives the protein CASSFSRYEQYF. This sequence joins TRBV12-3 or TRBV12-4 and TRBJ2-7; D call uncertain. Trimming cost V 3 bases and J 3 bases, with 6 bases left between them. This CDR3 has 12 residues.

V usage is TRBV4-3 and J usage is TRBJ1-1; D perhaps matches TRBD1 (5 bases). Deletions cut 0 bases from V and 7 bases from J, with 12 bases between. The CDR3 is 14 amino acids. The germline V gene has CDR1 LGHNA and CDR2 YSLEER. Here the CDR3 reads CASSQDAQGVEAFF. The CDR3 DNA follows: TGCGCCAGCAGCCAAGACGCGCAAGGGGTTGAAGCTTTCTTT.

The DNA for the CDR3 is TGTGCCAGTAGTATCAGTAGGGGCTACGAGCAGTACTTC. This encodes CASSISRGYEQYF. This rearrangement joins TRBV19 to TRBJ2-7, with D possibly being TRBD1 (5 bases). V dropped 3 bases and J dropped 3 bases, with 9 bases sitting between them. CDR3 length: 13 residues. Looked up from germline, CDR1 is LNHDA and CDR2 is SQIVND (reference sequence).

The CDR3 spells CASSLDGNYGYTF. The CDR3 DNA reads as TGCGCCAGCAGCTTGGACGGGAACTATGGCTACACCTTC. J is TRBJ1-2 and V is TRBV5-1, with D unresolved. Germline CDR1 and CDR2: SGHRS and YFSETQ. The CDR3 consists of 13 residues. V lost 0 bases and J lost 2, with 5 bases in between.

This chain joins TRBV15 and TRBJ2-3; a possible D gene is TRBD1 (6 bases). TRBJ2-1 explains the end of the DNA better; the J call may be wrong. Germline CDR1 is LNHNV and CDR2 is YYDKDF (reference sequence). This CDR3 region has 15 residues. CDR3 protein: CATSRDRQGSGEQFF. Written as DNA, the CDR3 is TGTGCCACCAGCAGAGATCGTCAGGGGAGCGGTGAGCAGTTCTTC.

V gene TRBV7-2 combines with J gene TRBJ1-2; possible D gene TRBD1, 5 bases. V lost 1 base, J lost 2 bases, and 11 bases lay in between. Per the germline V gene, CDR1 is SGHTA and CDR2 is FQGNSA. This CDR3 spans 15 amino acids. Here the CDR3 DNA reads TGTGCCAGCAGCTTAGATACGGGGGGGAACTATGGCTACACCTTC. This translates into CASSLDTGGNYGYTF.

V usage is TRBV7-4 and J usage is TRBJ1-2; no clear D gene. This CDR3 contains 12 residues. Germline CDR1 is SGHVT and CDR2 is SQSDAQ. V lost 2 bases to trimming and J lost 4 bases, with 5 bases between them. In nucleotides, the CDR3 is TGTGCCAGCAGCTTATCCGTCTATGGCTACACCTTC. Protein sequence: CASSLSVYGYTF.

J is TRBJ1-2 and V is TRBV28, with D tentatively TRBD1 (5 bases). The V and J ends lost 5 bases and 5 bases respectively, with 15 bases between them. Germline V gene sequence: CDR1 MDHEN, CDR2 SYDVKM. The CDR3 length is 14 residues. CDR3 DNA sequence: TGTGCCAGCAGTCTGGGTCAGGGTTGGTATGGCTACACCTTC. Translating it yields CASSLGQGWYGYTF.

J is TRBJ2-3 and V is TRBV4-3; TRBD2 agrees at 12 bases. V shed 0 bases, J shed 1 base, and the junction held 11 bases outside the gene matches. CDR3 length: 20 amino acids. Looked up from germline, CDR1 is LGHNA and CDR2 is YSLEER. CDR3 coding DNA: TGCGCCAGCAGCCAAGATGGGGCCCCCGGACTAGCGGGGCGCACAGATACGCAGTATTTT. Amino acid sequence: CASSQDGAPGLAGRTDTQYF.

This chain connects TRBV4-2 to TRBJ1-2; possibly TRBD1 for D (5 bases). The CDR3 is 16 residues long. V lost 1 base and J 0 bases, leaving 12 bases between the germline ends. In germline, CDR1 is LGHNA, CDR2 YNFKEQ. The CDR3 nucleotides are TGTGCCAGCAGCCAAGCCCTGGGGGACTCTAACTATGGCTACACCTTC. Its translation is CASSQALGDSNYGYTF.

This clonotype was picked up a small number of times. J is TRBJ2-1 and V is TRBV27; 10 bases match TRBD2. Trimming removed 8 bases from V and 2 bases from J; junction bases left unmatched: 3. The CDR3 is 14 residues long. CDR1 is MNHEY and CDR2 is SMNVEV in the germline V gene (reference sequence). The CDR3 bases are TGTGCCAGCTCAGCGGGAGGGCCCTACAATGAGCAGTTCTTC. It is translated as CASSAGGPYNEQFF.

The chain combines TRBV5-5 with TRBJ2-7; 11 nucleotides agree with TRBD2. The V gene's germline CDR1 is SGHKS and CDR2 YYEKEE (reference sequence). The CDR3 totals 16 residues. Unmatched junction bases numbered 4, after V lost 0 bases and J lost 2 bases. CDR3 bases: TGTGCCAGCAGCTTGGAAGGGACTAGCGGAACCTACGAGCAGTACTTC. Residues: CASSLEGTSGTYEQYF.

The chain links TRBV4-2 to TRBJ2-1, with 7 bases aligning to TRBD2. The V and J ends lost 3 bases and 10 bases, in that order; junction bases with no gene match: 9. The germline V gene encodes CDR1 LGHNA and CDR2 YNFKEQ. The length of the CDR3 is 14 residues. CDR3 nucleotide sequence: TGTGCCAGCAGCCAGGGGGGAGCGGGAAAGGAGCAGTTCTTC. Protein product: CASSQGGAGKEQFF.

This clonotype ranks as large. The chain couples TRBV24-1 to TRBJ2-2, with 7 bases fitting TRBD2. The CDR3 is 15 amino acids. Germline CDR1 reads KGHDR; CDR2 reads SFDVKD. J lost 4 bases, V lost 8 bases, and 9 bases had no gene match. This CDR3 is CATKSAGAATGELFF. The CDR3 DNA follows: TGTGCCACCAAATCCGCGGGAGCGGCCACCGGGGAGCTGTTTTTT.

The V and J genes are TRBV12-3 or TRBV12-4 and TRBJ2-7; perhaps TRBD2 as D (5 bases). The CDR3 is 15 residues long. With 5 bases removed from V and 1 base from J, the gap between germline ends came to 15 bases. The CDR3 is CASSPGVVRSYEQYF. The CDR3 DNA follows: TGTGCCAGCAGTCCCGGGGTCGTTCGTTCCTACGAGCAGTACTTC.

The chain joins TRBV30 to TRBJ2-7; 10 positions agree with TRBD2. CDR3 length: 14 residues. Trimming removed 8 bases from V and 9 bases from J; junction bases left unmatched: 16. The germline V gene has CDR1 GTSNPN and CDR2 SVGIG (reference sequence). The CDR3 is CALTGTSGVLWQYF. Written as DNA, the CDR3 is TGTGCCCTCACGGGTACTAGCGGGGTCCTTTGGCAGTACTTC. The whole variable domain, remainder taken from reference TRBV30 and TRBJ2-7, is SQTIHQWPATLVQPVGSPLSLECTVEGTSNPNLYWYRQAAGRGLQLLFYSVGIGQISSEVPQNLSASRPQDRQFILSSKKLLLSDSGFYLCALTGTSGVLWQYFGPGTRLTVT.

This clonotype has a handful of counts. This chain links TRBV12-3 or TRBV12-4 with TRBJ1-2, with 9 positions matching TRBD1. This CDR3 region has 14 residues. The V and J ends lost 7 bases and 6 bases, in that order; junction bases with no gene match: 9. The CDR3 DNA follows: TGTGCCAGCACCAAACAGGGGGCTCTCGATGGCTACACCTTC. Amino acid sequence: CASTKQGALDGYTF.

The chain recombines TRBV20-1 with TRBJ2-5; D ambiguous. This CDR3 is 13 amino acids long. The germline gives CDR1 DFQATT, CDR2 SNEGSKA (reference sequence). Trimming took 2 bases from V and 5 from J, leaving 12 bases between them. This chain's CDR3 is CSARSDLGETQYF. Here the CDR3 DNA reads TGCAGTGCTAGATCGGACCTGGGGGAGACCCAGTACTTC.

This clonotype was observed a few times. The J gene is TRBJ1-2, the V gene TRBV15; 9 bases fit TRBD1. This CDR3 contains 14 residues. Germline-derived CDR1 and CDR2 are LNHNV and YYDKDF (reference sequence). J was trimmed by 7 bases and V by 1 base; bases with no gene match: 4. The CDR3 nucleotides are TGTGCCACCAGCAGAGGGAGACAGGGGGGTGGCTACACCTTC. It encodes CATSRGRQGGGYTF.

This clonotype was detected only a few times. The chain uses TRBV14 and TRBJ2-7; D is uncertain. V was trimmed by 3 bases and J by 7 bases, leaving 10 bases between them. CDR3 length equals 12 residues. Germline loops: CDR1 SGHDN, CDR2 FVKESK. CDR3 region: CASSHRLGEQYF. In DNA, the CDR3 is TGTGCCAGCAGCCACAGGCTGGGGGAGCAGTACTTC.

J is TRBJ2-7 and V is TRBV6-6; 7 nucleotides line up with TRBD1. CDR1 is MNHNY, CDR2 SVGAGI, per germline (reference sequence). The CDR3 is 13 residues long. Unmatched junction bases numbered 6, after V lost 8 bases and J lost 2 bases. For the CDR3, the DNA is TGTGCCAGCGATCCCCAGGGGGCCTACGAGCAGTACTTC. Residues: CASDPQGAYEQYF.

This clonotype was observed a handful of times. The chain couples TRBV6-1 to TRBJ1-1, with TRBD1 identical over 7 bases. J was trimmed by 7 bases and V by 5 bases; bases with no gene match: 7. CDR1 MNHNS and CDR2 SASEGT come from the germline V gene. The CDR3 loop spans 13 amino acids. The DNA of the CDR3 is TGTGCCAGCAGTTATCCGGACAGGTTTGAAGCTTTCTTT. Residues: CASSYPDRFEAFF.

The CDR3 DNA is TGTGCCACCAGTGATTATGAGACCCAGTACTTC. Its protein product is CATSDYETQYF. The V and J genes are TRBV24-1 and TRBJ2-5; no definite D call. The CDR3 totals 11 residues. V was trimmed by 2 bases and J by 5 bases, leaving 2 bases between them. Looked up from germline, CDR1 is KGHDR and CDR2 is SFDVKD.

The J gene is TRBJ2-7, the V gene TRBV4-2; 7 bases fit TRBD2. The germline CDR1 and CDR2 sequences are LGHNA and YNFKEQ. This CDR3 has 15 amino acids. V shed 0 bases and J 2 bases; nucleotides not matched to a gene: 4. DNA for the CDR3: TGTGCCAGCAGCCAAGATCTAGCGGAGGCCTACGAGCAGTACTTC. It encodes CASSQDLAEAYEQYF.

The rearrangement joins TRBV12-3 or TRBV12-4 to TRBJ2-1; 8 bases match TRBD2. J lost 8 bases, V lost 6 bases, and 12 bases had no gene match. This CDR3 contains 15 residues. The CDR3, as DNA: TGTGCCAGCAGACGCACTAGCGGAGGTGGTTATGAGCAGTTCTTC. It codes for CASRRTSGGGYEQFF.

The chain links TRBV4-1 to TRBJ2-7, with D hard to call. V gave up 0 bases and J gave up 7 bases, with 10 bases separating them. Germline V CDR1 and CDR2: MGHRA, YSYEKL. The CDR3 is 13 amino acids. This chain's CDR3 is CASSQDLPEEQYF. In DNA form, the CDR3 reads TGCGCCAGCAGCCAAGATCTCCCGGAAGAGCAGTACTTC.

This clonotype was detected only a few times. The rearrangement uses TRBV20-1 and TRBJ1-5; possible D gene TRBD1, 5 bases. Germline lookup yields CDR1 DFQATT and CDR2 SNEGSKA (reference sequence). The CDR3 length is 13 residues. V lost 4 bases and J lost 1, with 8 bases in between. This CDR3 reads CSANRDSNQPQHF. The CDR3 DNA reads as TGCAGTGCTAACCGGGACAGCAATCAGCCCCAGCATTTT.

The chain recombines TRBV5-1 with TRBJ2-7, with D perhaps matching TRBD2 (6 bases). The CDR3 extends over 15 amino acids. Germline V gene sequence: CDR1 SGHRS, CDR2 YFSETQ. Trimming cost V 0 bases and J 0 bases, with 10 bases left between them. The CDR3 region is CASSLVGGISYEQYF. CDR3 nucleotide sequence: TGCGCCAGCAGCTTGGTTGGAGGGATCTCCTACGAGCAGTACTTC.